These 9 T cell receptor beta chains came from one sample sequenced in a study of T cells after yellow fever vaccination (dated by TCRdb to between 2019 and 2020). Library prep was done by 5' RACE. For sequencing, an Illumina HiSeq 2500 was employed. The public sequencing data were trimmed at Q25 with fastp and processed into clonotypes with MiXCR by TCRdb, which kept only in-frame beta chains. Every CDR3 protein is listed once, alongside the most common genes and DNA of its rows. The sample table holds about 300,000 distinct CDR3 sequences, of which around 6.8% were seen once. 15% to 20% of the sample is in the top ten clones. Read against the paper, the sample's treatment or condition label means: live attenuated yellow fever vaccine strain. The starting material was PBMCs, obtained more than 40 days after the first yellow fever vaccination. The origin of the receptors is a young man who received the YFV17D yellow fever vaccine.

The chain employs TRBV6-5 and TRBJ2-2; no clear D gene. The CDR3 consists of 17 residues. The V gene lost 0 bases and the J gene lost 2 bases, with 13 bases spanning the gap. Germline V gives CDR1 MNHEY, CDR2 SVGAGI. The CDR3 coding sequence is TGTGCCAGCAGTTACTCGCCCGTGGTTGGAAACACCGGGGAGCTGTTTTTT. It yields the protein CASSYSPVVGNTGELFF.

This clonotype was found a few times. This rearrangement joins TRBV5-1 to TRBJ2-2, with TRBD1 identical over 9 bases. The CDR3 loop spans 15 amino acids. Germline V lookup: CDR1 SGHRS, CDR2 YFSETQ. The V and J ends lost 0 bases and 4 bases, in that order; junction bases with no gene match: 1. The CDR3 coding sequence is TGCGCCAGCAGCTTGGAGGGACAGGGCACCGGGGAGCTGTTTTTT. This gives the protein CASSLEGQGTGELFF.

The V call is TRBV7-9, the J call TRBJ2-5; weak D call: TRBD1 (6 bases). The CDR3 is 15 residues long. V lost 5 bases and J 1 base, leaving 14 bases between the germline ends. The germline V gene encodes CDR1 SEHNR and CDR2 FQNEAQ (reference sequence). CDR3 region: CASSHPRGFQETQYF. For the CDR3, the DNA is TGTGCCAGCAGCCACCCCAGGGGATTCCAAGAGACCCAGTACTTC.

This chain uses TRBV6-5 with TRBJ2-7; D perhaps matches TRBD1 (5 bases). Germline CDR1 MNHEY, CDR2 SVGAGI. V lost 2 bases to trimming and J lost 9 bases, with 14 bases between them. The CDR3 spans 13 residues. Here the CDR3 DNA reads TGTGCCAGCAGTTACATTGAAGGGGAAAGGCAGTACGTC. Its translation is CASSYIEGERQYV.

This clonotype was seen more than once but under ten times. J is TRBJ2-5 and V is TRBV5-1; tentatively, D is TRBD1 or TRBD2 (6 bases each). With 2 bases removed from V and 4 bases from J, the gap between germline ends came to 12 bases. The CDR3 runs to 14 residues. Germline lookup yields CDR1 SGHRS and CDR2 YFSETQ. CDR3 protein: CASSFQGRIETQYF. CDR3 in DNA: TGCGCCAGCAGCTTTCAGGGGAGGATAGAGACCCAGTACTTC. Using reference TRBV5-1 and TRBJ2-5 for the parts outside the CDR3, the full variable domain is KAGVTQTPRYLIKTRGQQVTLSCSPISGHRSVSWYQQTPGQGLQFLFEYFSETQRNKGNFPGRFSGRQFSNSRSEMNVSTLELGDSALYLCASSFQGRIETQYFGPGTRLLVL.

V gene TRBV7-2 combines with J gene TRBJ2-7; D remains ambiguous. Trimming stripped 3 bases from V and 9 bases from J, with 18 bases between. This CDR3 has 14 residues. Germline CDR1 and CDR2: SGHTA and FQGNSA. The CDR3 DNA is TGTGCCAGCAGCTTTACGGTGCCGGACCCTGTGCAGTACTTC. Translated, it gives CASSFTVPDPVQYF.

This clonotype has ten or more counts. V gene TRBV6-2 or TRBV6-3 combines with J gene TRBJ2-1, with TRBD1 matching 9 bases. The CDR3 totals 18 residues. The germline V gene has CDR1 MNHEY and CDR2 SVGEGT. Germline trimming cut 7 bases from V and 1 base from J; bases unmatched to any gene: 14. The CDR3 protein is CASTLPWTGDWSYNEQFF. Written as DNA, the CDR3 is TGTGCCAGCACCTTACCCTGGACAGGGGATTGGTCCTACAATGAGCAGTTCTTC.

This clonotype was seen only a few times. The chain's CDR3 is CASSVSRGADEQFF. The CDR3 nucleotides are TGTGCCAGCAGCGTCTCCCGGGGGGCTGATGAGCAGTTCTTC. V is TRBV7-3 and J is TRBJ2-1; maybe TRBD2 (7 bases). Trimming stripped 5 bases from V and 8 bases from J, with 16 bases between. The CDR3 runs to 14 residues. The germline gives CDR1 SGHTA, CDR2 FQGTGA.

This clonotype occurred many times. The V and J genes are TRBV14 and TRBJ2-1; D is tentatively TRBD1 or TRBD2 (5 bases each). The germline V gene encodes CDR1 SGHDN and CDR2 FVKESK. This CDR3 has 14 residues. Trimming cost V 4 bases and J 3 bases, with 10 bases left between them. The CDR3 is CASSLGDVYNEQFF. DNA for the CDR3: TGTGCCAGCAGCCTGGGGGACGTCTACAATGAGCAGTTCTTC.